Each of the 21 T cell receptor beta chains below was sequenced from the same sample in a study of human T cells and chemical hapten exposure (dated by TCRdb to the early 2020s). The time point label of this sample denotes: patch test 1, 2 weeks after DPC sensitization. In the paper's terms, the treatment or condition label means: therapeutic diphenylcyclopropenone sensitization with weekly scalp DPC. Libraries were constructed by RACE. TCRdb names NextSeq 500 as the instrument used. The raw public reads went through TCRdb reprocessing: fastp at Q25, MiXCR clone calling, in-frame beta chains kept. Under each unique CDR3 protein, matching rows form one entry showing the most common genes and DNA. This sample has 74,000 or so distinct CDR3 sequences in its table, and 10% to 15% of those were observed once. The ten largest clones capture roughly 4% of the sample. The material sequenced was whole blood, taken in connection with sensitization to the hapten diphenylcyclopropenone (DPC). These receptor sequences come from an older woman with alopecia areata. Some clones in this sample may be carry-over from other donors' samples.

This clonotype was seen many times. The rearrangement uses TRBV5-1 and TRBJ1-2; no reliable D call. Looked up from germline, CDR1 is SGHRS and CDR2 is YFSETQ. With 4 bases removed from V and 8 bases from J, the gap between germline ends came to 21 bases. The CDR3 loop spans 15 amino acids. In DNA form, the CDR3 reads TGCGCCAGCAGCCCGCGTCCATGGTATTGGAACGGCTACACCTTC. Amino acid sequence: CASSPRPWYWNGYTF.

V and J are TRBV19 and TRBJ2-1, with 9 bases aligning to TRBD2. V was pared by 8 bases and J by 6 bases, with 14 bases of the junction left unmatched. Germline V gives CDR1 LNHDA, CDR2 SQIVND (reference sequence). This CDR3 is built from 16 residues. CDR3 loop: CASCSHIAGASNEQFF. The CDR3 region has the DNA TGTGCCAGTTGCTCCCATATAGCGGGGGCCTCCAATGAGCAGTTCTTC.

With regard to this clonotype: A clone one base away is much larger, so this may be a read error. J is TRBJ2-3 and V is TRBV7-2; D call uncertain. CDR3 length equals 14 residues. V lost 8 bases and J lost 2, with 14 bases in between. Germline CDR1 SGHTA, CDR2 FQGNSA. CDR3 in amino acids: CASGLGQYTDTQYF. In nucleotides, the CDR3 is TGTGCCAGCGGCCTCGGGCAATACACAGATACGCAGTATTTT.

The rearrangement links TRBV9 to TRBJ2-7, with D perhaps matching TRBD1 (7 bases). Trimming shortened V by 0 bases and J by 2 bases, and 15 bases separated the two germline ends. There are 16 residues in the CDR3. CDR1 SGDLS and CDR2 YYNGEE come from the germline V gene. This CDR3 reads CASSVAGGTDPYEQYF. In nucleotides, the CDR3 is TGTGCCAGCAGCGTAGCCGGCGGGACAGACCCCTACGAGCAGTACTTC.

The genes are TRBV20-1 and TRBJ2-7; 8 bases agree with TRBD1. The CDR3 loop spans 14 amino acids. With 6 bases clipped from V and 0 bases from J, the junction kept 7 bases outside the gene matches. CDR1 DFQATT and CDR2 SNEGSKA come from the germline V gene (reference sequence). The chain's CDR3 is CSALRQGSSYEQYF. The CDR3 DNA follows: TGCAGTGCCCTTCGACAGGGGAGCTCCTACGAGCAGTACTTC.

V gene TRBV9 combines with J gene TRBJ1-1; the D gene is possibly TRBD1 (5 bases). V lost 0 bases and J 4 bases, leaving 13 bases between the germline ends. The CDR3 contains 15 residues. Germline lookup yields CDR1 SGDLS and CDR2 YYNGEE. CDR3 DNA: TGTGCCAGCAGCGTAGCGGGACTTCCCAGCACTGAAGCTTTCTTT. Its translation is CASSVAGLPSTEAFF.

The gene calls are TRBV10-3 and TRBJ1-4; 8 nucleotides line up with TRBD1. V was pared by 3 bases and J by 3 bases, with 6 bases of the junction left unmatched. The CDR3 sequence is 16 residues long. The V gene's germline CDR1 is ENHRY and CDR2 SYGVKD. The CDR3 bases are TGTGCCATCAGTGATACAGGGGGGCAGGCTAATGAAAAACTGTTTTTT. It is translated as CAISDTGGQANEKLFF.

The chain couples TRBV2 to TRBJ2-1; 11 positions agree with TRBD2. Trimming cost V 4 bases and J 0 bases; bases outside gene matches: 5. Germline V gives CDR1 SNHLY, CDR2 FYNNEI. This CDR3 contains 17 residues. CDR3 in amino acids: CASSGGLAASSYNEQFF. The CDR3 DNA follows: TGTGCCAGCAGTGGGGGACTAGCGGCAAGCTCCTACAATGAGCAGTTCTTC.

This clonotype was detected ten times or more. CDR3 in DNA: TGTGCCAGCAGCCAGGGAAGGTACAACCTTAATTCACCCCTCCACTTT. It translates to CASSQGRYNLNSPLHF. This chain connects TRBV7-9 to TRBJ1-6, with a tentative D call TRBD1 (5 bases). The CDR3 is 16 amino acids. The V gene's germline CDR1 is SEHNR and CDR2 FQNEAQ (reference sequence). Trimming removed 5 bases from V and 6 bases from J, with 17 bases in between.

This clonotype came up many times. This chain links TRBV29-1 with TRBJ1-1, with D perhaps TRBD1 (6 bases). Trimming removed 1 base from V and 7 bases from J, with 16 bases in between. This CDR3 has 14 residues. In germline, CDR1 is SQVTM, CDR2 ANQGSEA. CDR3 residues: CSVEGRQEVYEAFF. In nucleotides, the CDR3 is TGCAGCGTTGAAGGGAGACAGGAAGTCTATGAAGCTTTCTTT.

Of note for this clonotype: Relative to the germline gene, one junction end is altered; a read error may explain this. V and J are TRBV29-1 and TRBJ1-2, with D unclear. Germline-derived CDR1 and CDR2 are SQVTM and ANQGSEA. This CDR3 has 11 residues. CDR3 nucleotide sequence: TGCAGCTACCCACGGGGTATCGGTTTATTCTTC. The encoded protein is CSYPRGIGLFF.

The rearrangement joins TRBV5-1 to TRBJ2-7; 7 bases map to TRBD2. V shed 0 bases and J 3 bases; nucleotides not matched to a gene: 3. Germline assignment: CDR1 SGHRS and CDR2 YFSETQ. This CDR3 is built from 14 residues. The CDR3 nucleotides are TGCGCCAGCAGCTTGGCATCGGGGGGCTACGAGCAGTACTTC. Residues: CASSLASGGYEQYF.

The chain carries TRBV12-3 or TRBV12-4 and TRBJ2-1; D may correspond to TRBD1 or TRBD2 (5 bases each). Trimming left V 3 bases short and J 4 bases short, with 13 bases between. This CDR3 has 15 residues. The CDR3 bases are TGTGCCAGCAGTTTGTACCGGGGCCCTTACAATGAGCAGTTCTTC. It translates to CASSLYRGPYNEQFF.

The rearrangement uses TRBV4-2 and TRBJ2-1; 10 positions match TRBD2. Unmatched junction bases numbered 1, after V lost 3 bases and J lost 2 bases. Looked up from germline, CDR1 is LGHNA and CDR2 is YNFKEQ. There are 15 residues in the CDR3. The CDR3 here is CASSHGTSAYNEQFF. The CDR3 DNA is TGTGCCAGCAGCCACGGGACTAGCGCCTACAATGAGCAGTTCTTC.

This clonotype was observed many times. The chain has TRBV7-6 and TRBJ1-2, with no clear D. The CDR3 is 15 residues long. Germline lookup yields CDR1 SGHVS and CDR2 FNYEAQ. Trimming removed 5 bases at V and 4 bases at J, with 17 bases between. The CDR3: CASSPRDQTPYGYTF. CDR3 nucleotide sequence: TGTGCCAGCAGCCCCCGAGACCAGACACCCTATGGCTACACCTTC.

The chain has TRBV27 and TRBJ2-7, with D possibly TRBD2 on 7 matching bases. The germline CDR1 and CDR2 sequences are MNHEY and SMNVEV (reference sequence). CDR3 length equals 15 residues. V lost 6 bases and J 8 bases, leaving 23 bases between the germline ends. The CDR3 bases are TGTGCCAGCAGCCCCGGCGGGGGCCCCGGGCGGAAGCAGTACTTC. Its translation is CASSPGGGPGRKQYF.

This clonotype was picked up one time. The DNA of the CDR3 is TGCGCCAGCAGCCTTAGGACAGGGATGAACACTGAAGCTTTCTTT. Its translation: CASSLRTGMNTEAFF. The genes are TRBV4-1 and TRBJ1-1; 8 bases map to TRBD1. Germline CDR1 and CDR2: MGHRA and YSYEKL. J gave up 0 bases and V 4 bases, and 4 bases lay outside the gene matches. The CDR3 covers 15 residues.

With respect to this clonotype: Because the CDR3 is missing its conserved closing phenylalanine or tryptophan, this is likely a read error. It is unclear where the CDR3 begins or ends on the DNA, so no DNA is shown, and the CDR3 is as TCRdb lists it. V is TRBV7-2 and J is TRBJ1-6. Germline-derived CDR1 and CDR2 are SGHTA and FQGNSA. The CDR3 extends over 8 residues, inclusive of both ends. This CDR3 reads CASSLDSR.

This clonotype was seen repeatedly, ten times or more. J is TRBJ2-3 and V is TRBV10-2; D may be TRBD1 or TRBD2 (5 bases each). Trimming stripped 4 bases from V and 6 bases from J, with 14 bases between. This CDR3 has 14 residues. Germline V CDR1 and CDR2: WSHSY, SAAADI. The CDR3 nucleotides are TGCGCCAGCAGTGTTAGGGACCCTCGGGATACGCAGTATTTT. Translation: CASSVRDPRDTQYF.

This clonotype was detected many times. This chain links TRBV29-1 with TRBJ2-7, with D unresolved. V lost 4 bases, J lost 1 base, and 11 bases lay in between. The CDR3 runs 13 residues. Germline assignment: CDR1 SQVTM and CDR2 ANQGSEA. The CDR3 is CSVGGPGSYEQYF. CDR3 bases: TGCAGCGTTGGGGGTCCAGGTTCCTACGAGCAGTACTTC.

The table lists this clonotype with a few counts. J is TRBJ2-5 and V is TRBV18; 15 bases map to TRBD2. This CDR3 is built from 18 residues. CDR1 and CDR2 from the germline V gene are KGHSH and LQKENI. Germline trimming cut 1 base from V and 2 bases from J; bases unmatched to any gene: 5. The CDR3 sequence is CASSPRLGTSGGQETQYF. In DNA, the CDR3 is TGTGCCAGCTCACCACGACTCGGGACTAGCGGGGGGCAAGAGACCCAGTACTTC.